This T cell receptor beta chain derives from a study of blood T cells in healthy people across ages. Whole-study context: Researchers report that template switching captured about one barcoded beta molecule per two T cells. General study points: TCR beta diversity tracked closely with naive T cell percentage.

CDR1 LGHNA and CDR2 YNFKEQ come from the germline V gene. The CDR3 has 17 amino acids. The trim removed 0 bases at V and 2 bases at J, leaving 9 bases unmatched. Then a second PCR, running roughly 6 to 11 cycles, was carried out with a sample-barcoded 5' primer and a J-beta primer mix. Tagging of each cDNA molecule was performed by a template-switch adaptor with 12 random nucleotides. TCRdb redid the calling of the 5' RACE reads with MiXCR, one entry per CDR3 protein. Of some 1.6 million distinct CDR3 sequences listed, about 31% are singletons. This clonotype was seen repeatedly, ten times or more. As yet, its antigen is unknown.

The chain uses TRBV4-2 and TRBJ2-7; 8 bases match TRBD2. Specimen: blood. The clonotype originates from a woman younger than 45 in good health. In DNA, the CDR3 is TGTGCCAGCAGCCAAGATCGACAGCGGGGGAGAACCTACGAGCAGTACTTC. This codes for CASSQDRQRGRTYEQYF.